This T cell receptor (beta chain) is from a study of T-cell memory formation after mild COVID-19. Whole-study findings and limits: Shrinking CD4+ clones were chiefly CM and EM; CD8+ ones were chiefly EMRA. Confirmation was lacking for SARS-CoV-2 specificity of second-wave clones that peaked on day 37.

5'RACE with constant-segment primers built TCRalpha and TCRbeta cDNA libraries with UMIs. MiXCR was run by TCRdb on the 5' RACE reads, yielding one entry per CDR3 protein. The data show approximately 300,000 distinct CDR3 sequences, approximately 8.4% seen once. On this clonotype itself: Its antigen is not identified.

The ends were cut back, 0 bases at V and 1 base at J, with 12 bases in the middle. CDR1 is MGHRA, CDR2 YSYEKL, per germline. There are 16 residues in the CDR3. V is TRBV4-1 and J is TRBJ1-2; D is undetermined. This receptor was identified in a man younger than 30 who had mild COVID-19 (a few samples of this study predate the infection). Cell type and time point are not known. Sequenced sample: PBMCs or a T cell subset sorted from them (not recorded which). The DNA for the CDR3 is TGCGCCAGCAGCCAAGATCTGAGAGGAGATAACTATGGCTACACCTTC. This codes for CASSQDLRGDNYGYTF.